A single sample is the source of the 19 T cell receptor beta chains below, sequenced in a study of blood T cell repertoires in COVID-19. Libraries were prepared by immunoSEQ multiplex PCR; TCRdb keeps only in-frame clonotypes and omits some of them. The profile shows nearly 250,000 clones, around 89% of them singletons. Sample: PBMCs or T cells enriched from blood (not recorded which). These receptors were collected from a man aged 50-60 years who had been exposed to COVID-19.

This sequence joins TRBV5-4 and TRBJ1-2, with 7 bases identical to TRBD1. Trimming removed 4 bases from V and 6 bases from J; junction bases left unmatched: 9. This CDR3 contains 14 residues. Germline CDR1 reads SGHNT; CDR2 reads YYREEE (reference sequence). DNA for the CDR3: TGTGCCAGCAGCCGCGAGACCGGGACAGATGGCTACACCTTC. This codes for CASSRETGTDGYTF. The whole variable domain, filled in from reference TRBV5-4 and TRBJ1-2, reads ETGVTQSPTHLIKTRGQQVTLRCSSQSGHNTVSWYQQALGQGPQFIFQYYREEENGRGNFPPRFSGLQFPNYSSELNVNALELDDSALYLCASSRETGTDGYTFGSGTRLTVV.

The gene calls are TRBV5-1 and TRBJ2-3; TRBD2 agrees at 9 bases. The CDR3 totals 16 residues. J was trimmed by 2 bases and V by 3 bases; bases with no gene match: 7. In germline, CDR1 is SGHRS, CDR2 YFSETQ. Written as DNA, the CDR3 is TGCGCCAGCAGCTGGGCGGGGGGGCGAGTCACAGATACGCAGTATTTT. This encodes CASSWAGGRVTDTQYF.

This clone was observed a single time. The chain joins TRBV27 to TRBJ1-2; TRBD1 aligns across 7 bases. J lost 8 bases, V lost 6 bases, and 12 bases had no gene match. This CDR3 is 14 amino acids long. CDR1 and CDR2 from the germline V gene are MNHEY and SMNVEV (reference sequence). The DNA for the CDR3 is TGTGCCAGCAGCTCTACCGGGACAGAAGACGGCTACACCTTC. Protein product: CASSSTGTEDGYTF.

This chain connects TRBV18 to TRBJ2-7; 7 nucleotides match TRBD2. The CDR3 is 14 amino acids. Germline V gene sequence: CDR1 KGHSH, CDR2 LQKENI. V lost 3 bases, J lost 2 bases, and 4 bases stayed unmatched. This CDR3 reads CASSPSGGTYEQYV. CDR3 coding DNA: TGTGCCAGCTCACCCTCCGGGGGGACCTACGAGCAGTACGTC.

A word on this clone: One junction end does not reproduce the germline sequence, and a read error may be involved. This chain links TRBV7-7 with TRBJ1-2, with D possibly TRBD1 on 6 matching bases. The CDR3 contains 15 residues. The germline CDR1 and CDR2 sequences are SSHAT and FNYEAQ (reference sequence). CDR3 in DNA: TGTGCTAGCAGCACCAACCCAACAGGGAACTATGGCTACACCTTC. The encoded protein is CASSTNPTGNYGYTF.

In this sample, this clone turned up a few times. This chain links TRBV6-5 with TRBJ1-1; D gene ambiguous. Trimming removed 2 bases from V and 11 bases from J, with 9 bases in between. Per germline, CDR1 MNHEY and CDR2 SVGAGI. The CDR3 covers 11 residues. The CDR3 protein is CASSYPFRAFF. The CDR3 bases are TGTGCCAGCAGTTACCCCTTTCGGGCTTTCTTT.

The rearrangement links TRBV4-1 to TRBJ1-4, with D possibly matching TRBD1 (6 bases). Germline values: CDR1 MGHRA, CDR2 YSYEKL. The germline V and J ends were trimmed by 3 bases and 13 bases, with 18 bases remaining between them. CDR3 length: 14 amino acids. The CDR3 DNA reads as TGCGCCAGCAGCCAGGACCCGAGGGGGATGGGACTGTTTTTT. It is translated as CASSQDPRGMGLFF.

V gene TRBV28 combines with J gene TRBJ1-4; 7 nucleotides match TRBD1. Per the germline V gene, CDR1 is MDHEN and CDR2 is SYDVKM. V lost 6 bases to trimming and J lost 4 bases; unmatched junction nucleotides: 8. CDR3 size: 15 residues. DNA of the CDR3: TGTGCCAGCAGCCATCCTGACAGGGTTAATGAAAAACTGTTTTTT. Protein sequence: CASSHPDRVNEKLFF. Supplemented by reference TRBV28 and TRBJ1-4, the full variable domain reads DVKVTQSSRYLVKRTGEKVFLECVQDMDHENMFWYRQDPGLGLRLIYFSYDVKMKEKGDIPEGYSVSREKKERFSLILESASTNQTSMYLCASSHPDRVNEKLFFGSGTQLSVL.

This clone was observed a few times. Within the sample, other DNA sequences also encode this same CDR3. CDR3 residues: CASSLYQGAYGYTF. CDR3 in DNA: TGTGCCAGCAGTTTATATCAGGGGGCCTATGGCTACACCTTC. V is TRBV28 and J is TRBJ1-2, with 8 bases fitting TRBD1. This CDR3 is built from 14 residues. Trimming at V came to 1 base and at J to 4 bases, leaving 2 bases not matched to a gene. CDR1 is MDHEN, CDR2 SYDVKM, per germline.

The table lists this clone with a count of one. This rearrangement joins TRBV2 to TRBJ2-1; TRBD2 aligns across 12 bases. Germline CDR1 is SNHLY and CDR2 is FYNNEI. The CDR3 length is 16 residues. V gave up 0 bases and J gave up 6 bases; unmatched junction bases: 3. Written as DNA, the CDR3 is TGTGCCAGCAGTGAAGCGCTAGCGGGGGGGCTCAATGAGCAGTTCTTC. Its protein is CASSEALAGGLNEQFF.

The chain joins TRBV19 to TRBJ1-2; 7 bases line up with TRBD1. Trimming removed 5 bases from V and 5 bases from J; junction bases left unmatched: 2. Germline CDR1 and CDR2: LNHDA and SQIVND (reference sequence). This CDR3 is 12 amino acids long. The CDR3 sequence: CASSSQGYGYTF. Here the CDR3 DNA reads TGTGCCAGTAGTTCACAGGGGTATGGCTACACCTTC.

The genes are TRBV2 and TRBJ1-5; D is uncertain. Germline V CDR1 and CDR2: SNHLY, FYNNEI. The CDR3 is 15 amino acids. Trimming pared 5 bases from V and 0 bases from J, leaving 11 bases between. The CDR3 protein is CASSPDGDSNQPQHF. The DNA of the CDR3 is TGTGCCAGCAGTCCGGACGGGGATAGCAATCAGCCCCAGCATTTT.

This clone was seen once. The gene calls are TRBV28 and TRBJ2-1; tentatively, D is TRBD2 (6 bases). Germline V gene data show CDR1 as MDHEN and CDR2 as SYDVKM. V lost 1 base and J lost 15, with 16 bases in between. This CDR3 comprises 13 residues. The CDR3 region is CASSLFGASAGFF. The CDR3 DNA reads TGTGCCAGCAGTTTATTTGGGGCTAGCGCGGGGTTCTTC.

A single count supports this clone. V and J are TRBV4-1 and TRBJ2-1; TRBD2 matches at 10 bases. V gave up 4 bases and J gave up 0 bases; unmatched junction bases: 6. From germline, CDR1 is MGHRA and CDR2 YSYEKL. The CDR3 runs to 17 residues. CDR3 in amino acids: CASSLWTSGNSYNEQFF. CDR3 coding DNA: TGCGCCAGCAGCCTATGGACTAGCGGAAACTCCTACAATGAGCAGTTCTTC.

This clone showed up just a few times. The chain has TRBV5-5 and TRBJ1-1, with TRBD1 matching over 10 bases. J lost 1 base, V lost 4 bases, and 4 bases had no gene match. The CDR3 is 15 amino acids. Germline V gene lookup returns CDR1 SGHKS and CDR2 YYEKEE (reference sequence). The CDR3 loop is CASSPWTGGNTEAFF. The CDR3 DNA reads TGTGCCAGCAGCCCGTGGACAGGGGGGAACACTGAAGCTTTCTTT.

The J gene is TRBJ1-2, the V gene TRBV29-1; D not resolved. The CDR3 consists of 15 residues. The V and J ends lost 6 bases and 7 bases respectively, with 24 bases between them. Per the germline V gene, CDR1 is SQVTM and CDR2 is ANQGSEA. The CDR3 nucleotides read TGCAGCGTAGAAATGGACTTCACCCTAACGGCTGGCTACACCTTC. It is translated as CSVEMDFTLTAGYTF.

The chain employs TRBV15 and TRBJ1-1; possibly TRBD1 for D (5 bases). V lost 1 base to trimming and J lost 11 bases, with 8 bases between them. CDR1 is LNHNV, CDR2 YYDKDF, per germline (reference sequence). The length of the CDR3 is 11 residues. CDR3 residues: CATSRGGSAFF. The CDR3 nucleotides read TGTGCCACCAGCAGAGGGGGCTCGGCTTTCTTT.

The chain combines TRBV10-3 with TRBJ1-2; 9 positions agree with TRBD1. This CDR3 spans 17 amino acids. The trim removed 6 bases at V and 8 bases at J, leaving 19 bases unmatched. CDR1 and CDR2 (germline): ENHRY, SYGVKD. The CDR3 DNA reads as TGTGCCATCAGCTCCGGGACAGGGAGAATTTTAACTTGGGGCTACACCTTC. This encodes CAISSGTGRILTWGYTF.

The V and J genes are TRBV7-3 and TRBJ2-2; TRBD1 matches 7 bases. This CDR3 region has 15 residues. After removal of 5 bases from V and 4 bases from J, the junction contained 7 bases not matched to a gene. From germline, CDR1 is SGHTA and CDR2 FQGTGA. The CDR3 here is CASSPDRVGTGELFF. In DNA, the CDR3 is TGTGCCAGCAGCCCAGACAGGGTGGGCACCGGGGAGCTGTTTTTT.